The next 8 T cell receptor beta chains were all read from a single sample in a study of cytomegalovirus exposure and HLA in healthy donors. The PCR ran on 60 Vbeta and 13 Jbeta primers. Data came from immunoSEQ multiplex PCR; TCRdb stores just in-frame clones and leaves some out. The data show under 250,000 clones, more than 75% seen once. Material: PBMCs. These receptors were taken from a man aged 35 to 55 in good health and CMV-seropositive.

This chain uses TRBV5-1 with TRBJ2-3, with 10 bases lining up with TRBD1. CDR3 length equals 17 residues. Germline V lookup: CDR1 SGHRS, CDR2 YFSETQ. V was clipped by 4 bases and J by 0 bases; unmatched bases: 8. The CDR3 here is CASSRLGQGTSTDTQYF. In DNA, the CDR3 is TGCGCCAGCAGCCGCCTGGGACAGGGGACGAGCACAGATACGCAGTATTTT.

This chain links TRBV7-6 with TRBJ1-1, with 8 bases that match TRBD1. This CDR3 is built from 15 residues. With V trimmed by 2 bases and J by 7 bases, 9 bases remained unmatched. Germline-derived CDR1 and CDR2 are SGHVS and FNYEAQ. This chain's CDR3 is CASSLRVTGTGEAFF. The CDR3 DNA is TGTGCCAGCAGCTTAAGGGTAACCGGGACAGGTGAAGCTTTCTTT.

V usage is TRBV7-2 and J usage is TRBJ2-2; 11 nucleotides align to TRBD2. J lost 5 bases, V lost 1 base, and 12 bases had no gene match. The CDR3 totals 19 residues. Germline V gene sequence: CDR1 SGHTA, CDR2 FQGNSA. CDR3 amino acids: CASSLVPLASGRSTGELFF. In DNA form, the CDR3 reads TGTGCCAGCAGCTTAGTCCCCTTGGCTAGCGGGAGGTCGACCGGGGAGCTGTTTTTT.

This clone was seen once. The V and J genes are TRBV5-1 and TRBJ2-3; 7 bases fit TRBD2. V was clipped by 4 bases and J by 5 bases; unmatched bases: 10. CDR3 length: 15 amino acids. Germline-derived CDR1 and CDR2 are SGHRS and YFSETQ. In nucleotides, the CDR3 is TGCGCCAGCAGCCCCTGGGAGGGGCAGGGAGATACGCAGTATTTT. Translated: CASSPWEGQGDTQYF. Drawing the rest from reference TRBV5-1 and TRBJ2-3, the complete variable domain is KAGVTQTPRYLIKTRGQQVTLSCSPISGHRSVSWYQQTPGQGLQFLFEYFSETQRNKGNFPGRFSGRQFSNSRSEMNVSTLELGDSALYLCASSPWEGQGDTQYFGPGTRLTVL.

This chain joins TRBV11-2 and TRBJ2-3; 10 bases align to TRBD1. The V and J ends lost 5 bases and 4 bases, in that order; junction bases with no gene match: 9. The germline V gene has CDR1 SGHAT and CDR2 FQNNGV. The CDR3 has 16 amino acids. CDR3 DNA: TGTGCCAGCAGCCCTCGGGACAGGGGAATCCCAGATACGCAGTATTTT. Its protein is CASSPRDRGIPDTQYF.

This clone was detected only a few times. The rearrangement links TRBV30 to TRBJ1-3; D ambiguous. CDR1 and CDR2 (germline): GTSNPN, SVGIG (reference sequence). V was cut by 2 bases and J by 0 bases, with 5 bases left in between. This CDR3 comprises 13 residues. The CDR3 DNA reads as TGTGCCTGGAGTTTCGGCTCTGGAAACACCATATATTTT. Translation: CAWSFGSGNTIYF.

The CDR3 DNA reads as TGCAGCGTTGAAGGACGGAGGGAGGGCCCTGGCGGGGAGCTGTTTTTT. Translation gives CSVEGRREGPGGELFF. The J gene is TRBJ2-2, the V gene TRBV29-1; 7 nucleotides align to TRBD2. Germline V gene data show CDR1 as SQVTM and CDR2 as ANQGSEA. The CDR3 has 16 amino acids. Trimming took 1 base from V and 7 from J; bases not matched to a gene: 12.

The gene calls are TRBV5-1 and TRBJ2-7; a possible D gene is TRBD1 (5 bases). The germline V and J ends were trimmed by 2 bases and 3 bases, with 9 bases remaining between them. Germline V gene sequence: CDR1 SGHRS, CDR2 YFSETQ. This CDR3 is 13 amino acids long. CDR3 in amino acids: CASSLGTGYEQYV. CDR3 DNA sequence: TGCGCCAGCAGCTTAGGAACAGGCTACGAGCAGTACGTC.